The 9 T cell receptor beta chains below come from one sample, sequenced in a study of radiotherapy plus CTLA-4 blockade in lung cancer. Clones were read by immunoSEQ multiplex PCR, and TCRdb kept only the in-frame ones, dropping some. The sample yields 75,000 to 100,000 clones, around 90% seen once. This specimen was peripheral blood, taken from a patient treated with radiotherapy plus ipilimumab. The source of these receptors is a human donor with non-small cell lung cancer that progressed on radiotherapy plus ipilimumab.

The chain recombines TRBV7-8 with TRBJ2-3; 13 nucleotides match TRBD2. CDR1 and CDR2 from the germline V gene are SGHVS and FQNEAQ. The CDR3 contains 17 residues. V was pared by 1 base and J by 6 bases, with 7 bases of the junction left unmatched. CDR3 sequence: CASSLGTSGRAGDTQYF. The CDR3 DNA is TGTGCCAGCAGCTTAGGCACTAGCGGGAGGGCCGGGGATACGCAGTATTTT.

This clone has just one count. J is TRBJ2-1 and V is TRBV27; 9 bases align to TRBD2. Germline-derived CDR1 and CDR2 are MNHEY and SMNVEV (reference sequence). The CDR3 runs 20 residues. With 2 bases clipped from V and 0 bases from J, the junction kept 14 bases outside the gene matches. The CDR3 here is CASSLMGGLAGSSSYNEQFF. The CDR3 nucleotides read TGTGCCAGCAGTTTAATGGGCGGGCTAGCGGGGAGCAGCTCCTACAATGAGCAGTTCTTC.

This clone appeared a few times. This chain connects TRBV5-1 to TRBJ2-1; D is ambiguous. This CDR3 has 14 amino acids. Per germline, CDR1 SGHRS and CDR2 YFSETQ. Trimming left V 4 bases short and J 7 bases short, with 15 bases between. The CDR3 loop reads CASSPMGLGNEQFF. The CDR3 region has the DNA TGCGCCAGCAGCCCTATGGGGTTAGGGAATGAGCAGTTCTTC.

This CDR3 reads CSVEGAMESAQYF. The CDR3 DNA is TGCAGCGTTGAAGGGGCTATGGAATCAGCCCAGTACTTC. V gene TRBV29-1 combines with J gene TRBJ2-5; unclear D gene. CDR1 and CDR2 from the germline V gene are SQVTM and ANQGSEA. With 1 base removed from V and 9 bases from J, the gap between germline ends came to 15 bases. The CDR3 loop spans 13 amino acids.

The chain couples TRBV15 to TRBJ1-5; 7 bases are shared with TRBD1. Per the germline V gene, CDR1 is LNHNV and CDR2 is YYDKDF (reference sequence). CDR3 length equals 14 residues. V was clipped by 3 bases and J by 5 bases; unmatched bases: 4. CDR3 nucleotide sequence: TGTGCCACCAGCAGGAAAAGGGGGCATCAGCCCCAGCATTTT. This encodes CATSRKRGHQPQHF.

The V gene is TRBV6-1, the J gene TRBJ2-1, with TRBD2 matching over 11 bases. J lost 4 bases, V lost 4 bases, and 6 bases had no gene match. The CDR3 is made up of 16 amino acids. CDR1 MNHNS and CDR2 SASEGT come from the germline V gene. In DNA form, the CDR3 reads TGTGCCAGCAGTGGGGCCGTAGCGGGAGGGTACAATGAGCAGTTCTTC. As protein: CASSGAVAGGYNEQFF.

The chain has TRBV6-5 and TRBJ2-3; 7 positions agree with TRBD2. The CDR3 contains 15 residues. Germline assignment: CDR1 MNHEY and CDR2 SVGAGI. Trimming at V came to 0 bases and at J to 2 bases, leaving 2 bases not matched to a gene. This CDR3 is CASSYSSGTTDTQYF. The CDR3 region has the DNA TGTGCCAGCAGTTACTCGAGCGGGACCACAGATACGCAGTATTTT.

For the CDR3, the DNA is TGTGCCAGCAGTGGACCGGAGGAGACCCAGTACTTC. Protein product: CASSGPEETQYF. This chain connects TRBV6-6 to TRBJ2-5; D ambiguous. Germline V lookup: CDR1 MNHNY, CDR2 SVGAGI (reference sequence). Trimming took off 5 bases at V and 5 bases at J, with 9 bases between the two ends. The CDR3 is made up of 12 amino acids.

In this sample, this clone turned up once. J is TRBJ2-1 and V is TRBV5-1, with D possibly matching TRBD2 (5 bases). Looked up from germline, CDR1 is SGHRS and CDR2 is YFSETQ. V was cut by 0 bases and J by 9 bases, with 16 bases left in between. This CDR3 is 15 amino acids long. The CDR3 region is CASSLAASSEGEQFF. CDR3 nucleotides: TGCGCCAGCAGCTTGGCCGCTTCCTCAGAGGGTGAGCAGTTCTTC. Together with reference TRBV5-1 and TRBJ2-1, the CDR3 gives the full variable domain: KAGVTQTPRYLIKTRGQQVTLSCSPISGHRSVSWYQQTPGQGLQFLFEYFSETQRNKGNFPGRFSGRQFSNSRSEMNVSTLELGDSALYLCASSLAASSEGEQFFGPGTRLTVL.